A selection of T cell receptor beta chains follows, all from one sample in a study of cytomegalovirus exposure and HLA in healthy donors. Produced via immunoSEQ multiplex PCR; TCRdb's table is partial and in-frame only. The sample carries more than 55,000 clones, more than 70% recorded once. What was sequenced was PBMCs. These receptors were taken from a woman between 18 and 29 years old in good health and CMV-seronegative. Each CDR3 is given with its conserved first and last residue.

v_gene,CDR3aa
TRBV5-1,CASSLGARGYEQYF
TRBV7-2,CASSLALGVGDEQYF
TRBV10-3,CAISELKTAMNTEAFF
TRBV30,CAWSKRVTEAFF
TRBV5-1,CASSLIPGGHQPQHF
TRBV6-1,CASRPGQNYEQYF
TRBV5-1,CASSLPGENTEAFF
TRBV30,CAWRAGWSNQPQHF
TRBV6-1,CASMRDRGPYEQYF
TRBV19,CASRRTSGSYEQYF
TRBV7-2,CASSVTGYGEKLFF
TRBV6-5,CASSYIRTSGSYEQYF
TRBV28,CASSFPLTGRTYEQYF
TRBV5-1,CASSLGQENSPLHF
TRBV29-1,CSVAGGGPTGELFF
TRBV5-6,CASPEEKGGHQPQHF
TRBV5-1,CASRRSGGEYSAFF
TRBV19,CAVAPGDRYEQYF
TRBV19,CASSVRASGSSYNEQFF
TRBV28,CASSFRDWSGPQHF
TRBV2,CASSDGRYRITNEKLFF
TRBV6-5,CASSYTRTGATEAFF
TRBV10-2,CASLGGPGNTEAFF
TRBV6-5,CASSRDRKNYEQYF
TRBV7-6,CASSPAGGQNSPLHF
TRBV5-1,CASSPGTSGASSYNEQFF
TRBV2,CASSAFTVITLHF
TRBV12-5,CASGLSRGRSLGNQPQHF
TRBV27,CASSLAGRYEQYF
TRBV9,CASSPIGDTEAFF
TRBV6-5,CASSRTRNPGEQYF
TRBV4-1,CASRHPTTGELFF
TRBV7-2,CASSLSLQETQYF
TRBV18,CASSPPVQGNNEQFF
TRBV6-4,CASSDSRDTGELFF
TRBV5-8,CASSLRLVPEQFF
TRBV19,CASSIVPGQGGNEQFF
TRBV18,CASSPGAGGRTLETQYF
TRBV11-2,CASSLDRGQPQHF
TRBV2,CASSEGKTGNEQFF
TRBV21-1,CASSDSGSGSYNEQFF
TRBV6-6,CASSRAGGPDTQYF
TRBV5-5,CASSLERTGNQPQHF
TRBV11-2,CASSFNSFTGELFF